This T cell receptor (beta chain) was recorded in a study of blood T cell repertoires in COVID-19. About the research overall: The United States, Italy and Spain supplied acute and convalescent COVID-19 samples. PBMCs, B-cell-depleted T cells, or T cells provided the cDNA or gDNA that made up the material.

In the study's own analysis: The assay estimated nucleated cells by amplifying reference gene primers. Generated by immunoSEQ multiplex PCR, the TCRdb table keeps only in-frame clones and is missing some. For V, J and clone size, that table is used; D and trimming come from the DNA. Of fewer than 200,000 clones in the sample, 70% to 90% were seen once. Trimming at V came to 5 bases and at J to 7 bases, leaving 6 bases not matched to a gene. Germline loops: CDR1 SGHVS, CDR2 FQNEAQ. CDR3 size: 14 residues. This clonotype was obtained from a man between 60 and 75 years old who had recovered from COVID-19. Source material: peripheral blood. The rearrangement links TRBV7-8 to TRBJ1-3; 9 bases align to TRBD1. CDR3 nucleotides: TGTGCCAGCAGCCTGACAGGGGGTATGAACACCATATATTTT. This translates into CASSLTGGMNTIYF.